This T cell receptor (beta chain) comes out of a study of cytomegalovirus exposure and HLA in healthy donors. TCRdb's table, derived via immunoSEQ multiplex PCR, lists solely in-frame clones and lacks some. The repertoire holds 200,000 or so clones, about 93% seen once, with more than 0.85% in the top ten. The V gene lost 3 bases and the J gene lost 3 bases, with 12 bases spanning the gap. Germline V CDR1 and CDR2: MDHEN, SYDVKM. The CDR3 covers 15 residues. The material sequenced was PBMCs. The TCR sequence derives from a woman aged 18-29 years in good health and CMV-seronegative. V usage is TRBV28 and J usage is TRBJ2-1; D might be TRBD1 (6 bases). The CDR3, as DNA: TGTGCCAGCAGTTTGGCCGGGACAAACTACAATGAGCAGTTCTTC. Translated, it gives CASSLAGTNYNEQFF.